The 13 T cell receptor beta chains in this list originate from one sample, sequenced in a study of early T cells in non-severe SARS-CoV-2 infection. TCRdb passed the 5' RACE reads through MiXCR, listing each CDR3 protein once. The sample includes about 70,000 distinct CDR3 sequences, less than 15% of them seen just once. Sequenced here: whole blood, sampled at baseline. Receptors originate from an adult who was a healthcare worker with PCR-confirmed SARS-CoV-2 infection or an uninfected control (not recorded which). The donor label of this sample is uncertain.

This clonotype was seen many times. The chain recombines TRBV2 with TRBJ2-3; D is possibly TRBD2 (5 bases). V gave up 7 bases and J gave up 4 bases, with 15 bases separating them. The CDR3 loop spans 14 amino acids. Per germline, CDR1 SNHLY and CDR2 FYNNEI. The CDR3, as DNA: TGTGCCAGCAATCCTCCAGCGGTCGCAGATACGCAGTATTTT. Encoded protein: CASNPPAVADTQYF.

This clonotype was seen a handful of times. This chain connects TRBV10-3 to TRBJ2-7; D gene unclear. The germline gives CDR1 ENHRY, CDR2 SYGVKD. The CDR3 extends over 15 amino acids. V gave up 3 bases and J gave up 2 bases, with 14 bases separating them. This chain's CDR3 is CAISEHDQTTYEQYF. CDR3 DNA sequence: TGTGCCATCAGTGAACATGACCAGACGACCTACGAGCAGTACTTC.

This clonotype was observed a few times. The CDR3 spells CSARTPDTQYF. CDR3 in DNA: TGCAGTGCTAGGACCCCCGATACGCAGTATTTT. The V and J genes are TRBV20-1 and TRBJ2-3; D remains unclear. The CDR3 loop spans 11 amino acids. Germline V gene data show CDR1 as DFQATT and CDR2 as SNEGSKA (reference sequence). V was trimmed by 3 bases and J by 6 bases, leaving 7 bases between them.

The chain uses TRBV4-1 and TRBJ2-7; D is possibly TRBD1 (5 bases). CDR3 size: 15 residues. Looked up from germline, CDR1 is MGHRA and CDR2 is YSYEKL. V was shortened by 2 bases and J by 3 bases, with 14 bases between the two germline ends. The CDR3 here is CASSQRSGQGYEQYF. The CDR3 nucleotides are TGCGCCAGCAGCCAAAGATCCGGCCAGGGCTACGAGCAGTACTTC.

This clonotype was picked up a small number of times. This chain joins TRBV7-2 and TRBJ1-5; maybe TRBD1 (5 bases). This CDR3 contains 15 residues. The germline V gene has CDR1 SGHTA and CDR2 FQGNSA. Between the trimmed V and J ends, which lost 2 bases and 1 base, there was a span of 9 bases. CDR3 loop: CASSLRDGSNQPQHF. For the CDR3, the DNA is TGTGCCAGCAGCTTAAGGGACGGGAGCAATCAGCCCCAGCATTTT.

This chain connects TRBV10-3 to TRBJ1-5; 11 positions agree with TRBD1. The CDR3 has 14 residues. The trim removed 6 bases at V and 9 bases at J, leaving 7 bases unmatched. Germline V gene sequence: CDR1 ENHRY, CDR2 SYGVKD. CDR3 loop: CAISSGQGGGPQHF. The CDR3 DNA reads TGTGCCATCAGCTCGGGACAGGGGGGAGGGCCCCAGCATTTT.

On this clonotype itself: The junction differs from germline at one of its ends, possibly a read error. DNA for the CDR3: TGTGCCGGCAGTTACGTCGGACAGGGGTCCCAAGAGACCCAGTACTTC. Translation gives CAGSYVGQGSQETQYF. The V and J genes are TRBV6-5 and TRBJ2-5; 9 bases agree with TRBD1. This CDR3 is built from 16 residues. The germline V gene has CDR1 MNHEY and CDR2 SVGAGI.

The rearrangement links TRBV29-1 to TRBJ2-7; D uncertain. CDR1 and CDR2 from the germline V gene are SQVTM and ANQGSEA. The CDR3 has 11 residues. V was pared by 4 bases and J by 2 bases, with 6 bases between. The CDR3 DNA follows: TGCAGCGTTGCCCCCCCCTACGAGCAGTACTTC. Amino acids: CSVAPPYEQYF.

CDR3 sequence: CASSLGNVLTF. The CDR3 coding sequence is TGTGCCAGCAGCTTAGGGAACGTCCTGACTTTC. V gene TRBV7-3 combines with J gene TRBJ2-6; D is unresolved. CDR3 length: 11 amino acids. Per germline, CDR1 SGHTA and CDR2 FQGTGA. V was trimmed by 2 bases and J by 10 bases, leaving 3 bases between them.

A few counts support this clonotype. This chain links TRBV19 with TRBJ2-1; D ambiguous. Trimming removed 3 bases from V and 6 bases from J, with 9 bases in between. CDR3 length: 13 amino acids. CDR1 is LNHDA, CDR2 SQIVND, per germline (reference sequence). CDR3 protein: CASSIGGANEQFF. The CDR3 DNA sequence: TGTGCCAGTAGTATCGGCGGAGCCAATGAGCAGTTCTTC.

The chain links TRBV19 to TRBJ1-5; TRBD1 matches 8 bases. J gave up 7 bases and V 6 bases, and 5 bases lay outside the gene matches. Germline V gene data show CDR1 as LNHDA and CDR2 as SQIVND (reference sequence). The CDR3 covers 13 residues. The CDR3 DNA follows: TGTGCCAGTAGCCAGGGGGCGGAACAGCCCCAGCATTTT. Protein product: CASSQGAEQPQHF.

The chain combines TRBV4-1 with TRBJ2-5; the D gene could be TRBD1 or TRBD2 (5 bases each). Trimming stripped 8 bases from V and 2 bases from J, with 9 bases between. The CDR3 has 12 amino acids. CDR1 is MGHRA, CDR2 YSYEKL, per germline. The CDR3 protein is CASSGPQETQYF. The CDR3 DNA reads as TGCGCCAGCTCGGGACCGCAAGAGACCCAGTACTTC.

The chain employs TRBV5-6 and TRBJ1-2; D ambiguous. The germline V and J ends were trimmed by 1 base and 6 bases, with 13 bases remaining between them. Germline loops: CDR1 SGHDT, CDR2 YYEEEE. This CDR3 is 14 amino acids long. The CDR3 DNA follows: TGTGCCAGCAGCTTGCAGAGGTTGGTGCATGGCTACACCTTC. Residues: CASSLQRLVHGYTF. Together with reference TRBV5-6 and TRBJ1-2, the CDR3 gives the full variable domain: DAGVTQSPTHLIKTRGQQVTLRCSPKSGHDTVSWYQQALGQGPQFIFQYYEEEERQRGNFPDRFSGHQFPNYSSELNVNALLLGDSALYLCASSLQRLVHGYTFGSGTRLTVV.